The text below deals with one TCR beta chain. What it binds is not known. The entry originates in a study of Ad26.COV2.S vaccination and SARS-CoV-2 variants. Specified treatment: roughly 20 received Ad26.COV2.S at low or high dose, single or two shots; 5 received placebo; per-sample allocation not given. At day 63 after the first vaccine or placebo injection, samples were drawn. The data were produced by immunoSEQ multiplex PCR, yet TCRdb's version contains in-frame clones alone and is incomplete. Here the sample spans 440,000 or so clones, approximately 92% being singletons. Study results and caveats: Vaccinees displayed broader spike-specific TCR repertoires than placebo recipients. After vaccination, substantial breadth of spike-specific CD8+ and CD4+ responses was reported.

Trimming stripped 2 bases from V and 4 bases from J, with 1 base between. CDR1 is SGHTA and CDR2 is FQGNSA in the germline V gene. The length of the CDR3 is 11 residues. The sequences come from peripheral blood, collected in a trial of Ad26.COV2.S vaccine versus placebo. This clonotype originated in a person aged 18-65 years who received the Ad26.COV2.S COVID-19 vaccine or a placebo. The J gene is TRBJ2-3, the V gene TRBV7-2; D is undetermined. CDR3 sequence: CASSLSDTQYF. The CDR3 nucleotides are TGTGCCAGCAGCTTATCAGATACGCAGTATTTT.